This TCR beta chain was found in a study of Graves' ophthalmopathy and Graves' hyperthyroidism. Findings and limits, study-wide: Detected in blood as well were most expanded thyroid clonotypes with frequency above 0.001. A model of 13 signatures distinguished ophthalmopathy from stable hyperthyroidism at roughly 86% sensitivity and 81.08% specificity.

Certain patients, namely those with other autoimmune diseases, uncontrolled infections, pregnancy or lactation, were excluded. RNA transcripts were the template, and TCR beta CDR3 regions were amplified from them. RT-PCR was first run with HTBI primers, then multiplex PCR in a second round. TCRdb recomputed calls from the multiplex PCR reads with MiXCR, one row per CDR3 protein. Here the sample spans 40,000 to 45,000 distinct CDR3 sequences, 52% being singletons. The CDR3 has 16 residues. Losses at the gene ends were 6 bases for V and 0 bases for J; bases not matched to a gene: 11. Germline CDR1 is SGHNT and CDR2 is YYREEE (reference sequence). The sample holds many counts of this clonotype. Its antigen is not identified.

The chain combines TRBV5-4 with TRBJ1-2; 7 bases map to TRBD1. The source of this sequence is an adult man with Graves' ophthalmopathy. The sequencing input was peripheral blood. The CDR3 bases are TGTGCCAGCACCCAGGGGGGAGCTAGTACTAACTATGGCTACACCTTC. This translates into CASTQGGASTNYGYTF.